This is a list of T cell receptor beta chains from one sample in a study of OX40 agonist ivuxolimab in advanced cancers. Repertoires were generated with immunoSEQ multiplex PCR, while TCRdb's copy carries only in-frame clones and drops some. Of 55,000 to 75,000 clones in the sample, more than 70% were seen once. The sample in question was CD4+ or CD8+ T cells sorted from blood, obtained in a trial of the OX40 agonist ivuxolimab. These receptors were obtained from an adult with an advanced solid tumor such as melanoma, head and neck, liver or kidney cancer. CDR3s include the opening cysteine and the closing phenylalanine or tryptophan. A D gene is named only where the DNA matches it firmly. Clone size, where shown, is once, few, many, or a class for clones that have expanded.

j_call | v_call | d_call | clone_size | cdr3_aa | cdr3_nt
TRBJ2-3 | TRBV28 | TRBD2 | - | CASSFTRTSGQDSSTDTQYF | TGTGCCAGCAGTTTCACGAGGACTAGCGGGCAAGACTCTAGCACAGATACGCAGTATTTT
TRBJ1-2 | TRBV7-9 | - | - | CASSDDGNYGYTF | TGTGCCAGCAGCGACGACGGGAACTATGGCTACACCTTC
TRBJ1-2 | TRBV18 | - | - | CASSPQRVHQGYGYTF | TGTGCCAGCTCACCACAGAGGGTTCACCAAGGTTATGGCTACACCTTC
TRBJ1-4 | TRBV4-1 | TRBD1 | - | CASRPPGTDNEKLFF | TGCGCCAGCCGTCCCCCCGGGACAGATAATGAAAAACTGTTTTTT
TRBJ2-3 | TRBV27 | TRBD1 | - | CASKNRGDTQYF | TGTGCCAGCAAAAACAGGGGAGATACGCAGTATTTT
TRBJ2-7 | TRBV6-1 | TRBD1 | - | CASSEAAQGYSYEQYF | TGTGCCAGCAGTGAAGCCGCACAGGGGTACTCCTACGAGCAGTACTTC
TRBJ1-1 | TRBV14 | - | - | CASSQDFGGGHTEAFF | TGTGCCAGCAGCCAAGATTTTGGGGGGGGACACACTGAAGCTTTCTTT
TRBJ1-4 | TRBV11-3 | TRBD1 | - | CASSPGTGTNEKLFF | TGTGCCAGCAGCCCGGGGACAGGAACTAATGAAAAACTGTTTTTT
TRBJ1-5 | TRBV19 | - | - | CASSIRTVDSNQPQHF | TGTGCCAGTAGTATAAGGACCGTAGATAGCAATCAGCCCCAGCATTTT
TRBJ2-1 | TRBV28 | - | - | CASSLSYPLYNEQFF | TGTGCCAGCAGTTTAAGTTACCCTCTCTACAATGAGCAGTTCTTC
TRBJ1-6 | TRBV10-3 | - | few | CAIRTSYNSPLHF | TGTGCCATCAGGACAAGCTATAATTCACCCCTCCACTTT
TRBJ2-1 | TRBV30 | TRBD1 | - | CAWSGTGSFSYNEQFF | TGTGCCTGGAGCGGGACAGGGTCATTCTCCTACAATGAGCAGTTCTTC
TRBJ2-4 | TRBV7-7 | - | - | CASSLGHGNIQYF | TGTGCCAGCAGCTTAGGACACGGAAACATTCAGTACTTC
TRBJ1-3 | TRBV18 | - | - | CASSPERTGNTIYF | TGTGCCAGCTCACCGGAACGGACCGGAAACACCATATATTTT
TRBJ2-5 | TRBV10-3 | - | once | CAITFRIGETQYF | TGTGCCATCACGTTTAGGATTGGGGAGACCCAGTACTTC
TRBJ2-3 | TRBV29-1 | - | - | CSVESEHSTDTQYF | TGCAGCGTTGAATCGGAACATAGCACAGATACGCAGTATTTT
TRBJ1-5 | TRBV2 | TRBD1 | once | CASRGTGDSNQPQHF | TGTGCCAGCAGGGGGACAGGGGATAGCAATCAGCCCCAGCATTTT